This T cell receptor (beta chain) was identified during a study of blood T cell repertoires in COVID-19. Overall study context: The study drew acute and convalescent COVID-19 samples from the United States, Italy and Spain. T cells, B-cell-depleted T cells, or PBMCs supplied cDNA or gDNA.

This clone has a single count. CDR1 and CDR2 (germline): SGHNT, YYREEE (reference sequence). CDR3 size: 15 residues. V lost 7 bases to trimming and J lost 3 bases; unmatched junction nucleotides: 11. Original processing methods: Researchers report that nucleated cell counts were estimated from reference gene primer amplification. Measured with immunoSEQ multiplex PCR; TCRdb has only the in-frame clones, and not every one. That table furnishes V, J and clone size, whereas the DNA furnished D and trimming. The data contain approximately 75,000 clones, approximately 74% of them seen just once; the ten biggest clones take up 2% to 3%.

Specimen: peripheral blood. The clonotype originates from a human donor with acute or convalescent COVID-19. The donor label of this sample is uncertain. V gene TRBV5-4 combines with J gene TRBJ2-5; 8 nucleotides agree with TRBD2. The DNA of the CDR3 is TGTGCCAGCGGCCCGGGGGGGCGGGCAGAAGAGACCCAGTACTTC. Amino acids: CASGPGGRAEETQYF. The full variable domain, in which reference TRBV5-4 and TRBJ2-5 provide the parts outside the CDR3, is ETGVTQSPTHLIKTRGQQVTLRCSSQSGHNTVSWYQQALGQGPQFIFQYYREEENGRGNFPPRFSGLQFPNYSSELNVNALELDDSALYLCASGPGGRAEETQYFGPGTRLLVL.